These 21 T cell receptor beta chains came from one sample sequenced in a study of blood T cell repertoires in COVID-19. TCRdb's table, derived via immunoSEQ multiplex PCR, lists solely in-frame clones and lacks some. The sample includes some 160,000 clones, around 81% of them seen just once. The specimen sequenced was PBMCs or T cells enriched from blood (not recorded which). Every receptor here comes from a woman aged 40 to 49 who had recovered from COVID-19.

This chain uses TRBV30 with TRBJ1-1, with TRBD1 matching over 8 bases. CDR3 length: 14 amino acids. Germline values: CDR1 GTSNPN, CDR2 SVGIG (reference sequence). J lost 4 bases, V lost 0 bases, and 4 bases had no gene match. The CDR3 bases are TGTGCCTGGAGTGTAGGGACAGGCCCCACTGAAGCTTTCTTT. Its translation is CAWSVGTGPTEAFF.

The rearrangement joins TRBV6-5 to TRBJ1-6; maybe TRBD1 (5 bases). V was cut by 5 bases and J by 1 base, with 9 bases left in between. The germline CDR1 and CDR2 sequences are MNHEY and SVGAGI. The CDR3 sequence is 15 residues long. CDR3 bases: TGTGCCAGCAGTAACAGGATTTCCTATAATTCACCCCTCCACTTT. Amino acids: CASSNRISYNSPLHF.

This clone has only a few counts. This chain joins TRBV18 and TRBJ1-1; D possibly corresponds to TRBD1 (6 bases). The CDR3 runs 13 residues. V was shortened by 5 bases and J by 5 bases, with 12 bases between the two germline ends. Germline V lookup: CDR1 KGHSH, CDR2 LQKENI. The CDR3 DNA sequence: TGTGCCAGCTCAGGGGCAAGGGGGACTGAAGCTTTCTTT. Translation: CASSGARGTEAFF.

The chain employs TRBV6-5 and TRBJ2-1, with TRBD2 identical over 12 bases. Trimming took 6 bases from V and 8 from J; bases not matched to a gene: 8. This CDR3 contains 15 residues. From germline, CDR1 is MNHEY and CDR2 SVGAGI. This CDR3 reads CASRTSGSSGDEQFF. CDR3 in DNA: TGTGCCAGCAGGACTAGCGGGAGTTCCGGGGATGAGCAGTTCTTC.

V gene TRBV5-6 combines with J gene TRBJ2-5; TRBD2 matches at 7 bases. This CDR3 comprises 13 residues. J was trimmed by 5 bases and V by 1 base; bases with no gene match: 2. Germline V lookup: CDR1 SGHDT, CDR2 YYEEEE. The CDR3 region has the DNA TGTGCCAGCAGCTTGTTCGGGGGGGAGACCCAGTACTTC. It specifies CASSLFGGETQYF.

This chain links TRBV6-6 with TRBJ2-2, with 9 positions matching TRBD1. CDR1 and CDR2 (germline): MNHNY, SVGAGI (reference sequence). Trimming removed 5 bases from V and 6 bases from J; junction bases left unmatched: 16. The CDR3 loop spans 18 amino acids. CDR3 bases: TGTGCCAGCAGTCCCTCGCCGGGACAGGGTCATAGGGCCGGGGAGCTGTTTTTT. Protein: CASSPSPGQGHRAGELFF.

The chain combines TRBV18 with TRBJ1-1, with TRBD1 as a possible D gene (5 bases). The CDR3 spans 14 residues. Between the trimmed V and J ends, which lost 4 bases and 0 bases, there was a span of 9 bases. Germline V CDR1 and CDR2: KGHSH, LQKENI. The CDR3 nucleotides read TGTGCCAGCTCACTTGAACAGGTGAACACTGAAGCTTTCTTT. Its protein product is CASSLEQVNTEAFF. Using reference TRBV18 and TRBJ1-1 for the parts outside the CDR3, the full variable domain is NAGVMQNPRHLVRRRGQEARLRCSPMKGHSHVYWYRQLPEEGLKFMVYLQKENIIDESGMPKERFSAEFPKEGPSILRIQQVVRGDSAAYFCASSLEQVNTEAFFGQGTRLTVV.

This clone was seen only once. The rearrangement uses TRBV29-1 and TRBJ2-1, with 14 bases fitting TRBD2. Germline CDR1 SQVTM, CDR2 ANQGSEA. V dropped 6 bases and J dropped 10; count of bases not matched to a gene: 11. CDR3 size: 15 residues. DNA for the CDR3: TGCAGCGTCGGGACCGGGACTAGCGGGAGTGGCGAGCAGTTCTTC. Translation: CSVGTGTSGSGEQFF.

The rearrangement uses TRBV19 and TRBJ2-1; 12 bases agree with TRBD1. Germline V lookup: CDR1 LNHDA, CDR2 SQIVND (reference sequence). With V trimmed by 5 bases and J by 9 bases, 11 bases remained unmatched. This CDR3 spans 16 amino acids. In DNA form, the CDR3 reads TGTGCCAGTAGTCAATCCGGGACAGGGGGCCGGGGTGAGCAGTTCTTC. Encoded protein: CASSQSGTGGRGEQFF.

The CDR3 here is CASSELGARGYTF. Here the CDR3 DNA reads TGTGCCAGCAGTGAACTGGGGGCGCGCGGCTACACCTTC. The chain is built from TRBV25-1 and TRBJ1-2, with D perhaps matching TRBD1 (6 bases). The CDR3 has 13 amino acids. Deletions cut 2 bases from V and 8 bases from J, with 12 bases between. The germline V gene encodes CDR1 MGHDK and CDR2 SYGVNS.

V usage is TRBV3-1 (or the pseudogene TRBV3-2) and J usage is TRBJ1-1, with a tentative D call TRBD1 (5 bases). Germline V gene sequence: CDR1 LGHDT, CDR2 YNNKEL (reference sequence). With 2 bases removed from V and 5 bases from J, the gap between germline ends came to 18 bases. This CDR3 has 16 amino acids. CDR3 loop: CASSQRTTKRGTEAFF. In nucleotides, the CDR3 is TGTGCCAGCAGCCAAAGGACAACCAAAAGGGGAACTGAAGCTTTCTTT.

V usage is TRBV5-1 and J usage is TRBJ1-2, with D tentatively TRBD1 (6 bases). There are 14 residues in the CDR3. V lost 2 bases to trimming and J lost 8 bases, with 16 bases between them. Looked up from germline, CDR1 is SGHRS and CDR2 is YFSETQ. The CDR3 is CASSFPRQAEGYTF. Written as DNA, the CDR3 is TGCGCCAGCAGCTTTCCCAGACAGGCGGAGGGCTACACCTTC. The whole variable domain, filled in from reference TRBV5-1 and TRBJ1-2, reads KAGVTQTPRYLIKTRGQQVTLSCSPISGHRSVSWYQQTPGQGLQFLFEYFSETQRNKGNFPGRFSGRQFSNSRSEMNVSTLELGDSALYLCASSFPRQAEGYTFGSGTRLTVV.

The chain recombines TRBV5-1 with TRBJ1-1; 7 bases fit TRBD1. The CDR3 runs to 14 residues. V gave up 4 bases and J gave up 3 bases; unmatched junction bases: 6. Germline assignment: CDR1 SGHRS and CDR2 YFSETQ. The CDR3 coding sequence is TGCGCCAGCAGCGAGGGACAGAGAGACACTGAAGCTTTCTTT. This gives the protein CASSEGQRDTEAFF.

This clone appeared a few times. The CDR3: CASRGEGNEQFF. Here the CDR3 DNA reads TGTGCCAGCAGGGGTGAGGGCAATGAGCAGTTCTTC. The chain links TRBV2 to TRBJ2-1; tentative D call: TRBD2 (5 bases). Germline V gene sequence: CDR1 SNHLY, CDR2 FYNNEI. The CDR3 is 12 amino acids. V lost 6 bases to trimming and J lost 6 bases, with 9 bases between them.

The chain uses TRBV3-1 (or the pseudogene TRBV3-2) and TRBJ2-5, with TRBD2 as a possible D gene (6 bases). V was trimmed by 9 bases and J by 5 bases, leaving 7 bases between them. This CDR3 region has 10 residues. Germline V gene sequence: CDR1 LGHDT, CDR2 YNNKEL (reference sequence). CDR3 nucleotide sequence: TGTGCCAGTGGGGGGGAGACCCAGTACTTC. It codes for CASGGETQYF.

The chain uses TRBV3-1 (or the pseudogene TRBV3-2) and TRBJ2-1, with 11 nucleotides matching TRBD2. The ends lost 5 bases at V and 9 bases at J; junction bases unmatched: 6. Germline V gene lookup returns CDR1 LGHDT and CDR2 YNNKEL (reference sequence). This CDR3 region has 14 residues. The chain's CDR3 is CASSSGTSGFEQFF. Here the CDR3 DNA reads TGTGCCAGCAGCTCCGGGACTAGCGGATTTGAGCAGTTCTTC.

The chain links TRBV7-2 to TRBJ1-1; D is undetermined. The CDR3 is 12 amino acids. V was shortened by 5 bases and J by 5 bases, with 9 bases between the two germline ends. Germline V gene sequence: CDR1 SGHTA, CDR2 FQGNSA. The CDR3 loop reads CASSPPGTEAFF. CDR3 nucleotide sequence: TGTGCCAGCAGCCCACCGGGGACTGAAGCTTTCTTT.

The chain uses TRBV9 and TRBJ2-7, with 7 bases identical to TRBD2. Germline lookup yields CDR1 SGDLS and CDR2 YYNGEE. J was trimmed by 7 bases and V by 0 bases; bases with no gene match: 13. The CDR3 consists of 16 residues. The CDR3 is CASSVGVGGGPREQYF. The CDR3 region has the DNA TGTGCCAGCAGCGTAGGAGTGGGCGGGGGTCCTAGGGAGCAGTACTTC. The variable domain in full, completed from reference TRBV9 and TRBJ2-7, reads DSGVTQTPKHLITATGQRVTLRCSPRSGDLSVYWYQQSLDQGLQFLIQYYNGEERAKGNILERFSAQQFPDLHSELNLSSLELGDSALYFCASSVGVGGGPREQYFGPGTRLTVT.

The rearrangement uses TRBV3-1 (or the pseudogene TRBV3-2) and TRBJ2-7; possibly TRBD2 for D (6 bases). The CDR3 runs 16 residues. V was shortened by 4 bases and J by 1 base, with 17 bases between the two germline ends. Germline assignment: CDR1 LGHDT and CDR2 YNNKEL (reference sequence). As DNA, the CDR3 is TGTGCCAGCAGCCCAATTCAGGGAGGTCGGTCCTACGAGCAGTACTTC. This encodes CASSPIQGGRSYEQYF.

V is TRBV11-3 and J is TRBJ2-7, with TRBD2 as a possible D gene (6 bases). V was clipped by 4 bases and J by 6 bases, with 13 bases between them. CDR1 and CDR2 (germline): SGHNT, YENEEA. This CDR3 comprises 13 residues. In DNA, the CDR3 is TGTGCCAGCAGCTCCGGACTGGGGGGCGAGCAGTACTTC. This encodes CASSSGLGGEQYF. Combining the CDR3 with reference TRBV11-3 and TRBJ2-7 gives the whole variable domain EAGVVQSPRYKIIEKKQPVAFWCNPISGHNTLYWYLQNLGQGPELLIRYENEEAVDDSQLPKDRFSAERLKGVDSTLKIQPAELGDSAVYLCASSSGLGGEQYFGPGTRLTVT.

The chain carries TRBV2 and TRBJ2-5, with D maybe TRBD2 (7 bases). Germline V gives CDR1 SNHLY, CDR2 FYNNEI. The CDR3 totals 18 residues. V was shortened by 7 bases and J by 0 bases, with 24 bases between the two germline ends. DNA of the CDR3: TGTGCCAGCATCCCGGGTCAGTCAAGGGGGGGGAACCAAGAGACCCAGTACTTC. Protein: CASIPGQSRGGNQETQYF.